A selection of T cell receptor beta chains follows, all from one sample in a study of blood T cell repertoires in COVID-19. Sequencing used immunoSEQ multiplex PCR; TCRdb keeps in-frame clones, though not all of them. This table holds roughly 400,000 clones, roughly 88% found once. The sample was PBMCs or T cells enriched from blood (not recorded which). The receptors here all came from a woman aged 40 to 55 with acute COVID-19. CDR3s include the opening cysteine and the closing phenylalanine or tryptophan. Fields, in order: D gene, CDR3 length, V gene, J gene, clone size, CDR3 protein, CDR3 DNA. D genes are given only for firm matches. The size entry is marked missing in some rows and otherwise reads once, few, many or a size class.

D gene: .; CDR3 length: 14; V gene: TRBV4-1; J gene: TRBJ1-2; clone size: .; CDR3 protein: CASSQDPGSDGYTF; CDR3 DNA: TGCGCCAGCAGCCAAGACCCAGGGTCTGATGGCTACACCTTC
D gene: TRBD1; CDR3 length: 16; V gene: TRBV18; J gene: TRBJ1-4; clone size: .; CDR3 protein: CASSPPTGTGYEKLFF; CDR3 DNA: TGTGCCAGCTCACCACCGACTGGGACAGGGTATGAAAAACTGTTTTTT
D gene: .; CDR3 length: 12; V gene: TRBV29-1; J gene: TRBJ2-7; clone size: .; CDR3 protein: CSVRDRNYEQYF; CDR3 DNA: TGCAGCGTGCGGGACAGAAACTACGAGCAGTACTTC
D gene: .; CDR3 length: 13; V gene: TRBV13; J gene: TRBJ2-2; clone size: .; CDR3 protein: CAGGDVFTGELFF; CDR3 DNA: TGTGCCGGCGGGGACGTATTTACCGGGGAGCTGTTTTTT
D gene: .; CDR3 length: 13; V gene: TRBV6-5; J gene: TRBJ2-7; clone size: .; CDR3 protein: CASSPGRGLEQYF; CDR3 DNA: TGTGCCAGCAGTCCCGGGCGGGGACTCGAGCAGTACTTC
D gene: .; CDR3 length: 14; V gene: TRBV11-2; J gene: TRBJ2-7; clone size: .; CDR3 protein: CASSLNRVMYEQYF; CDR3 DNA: TGTGCCAGCAGCTTAAACAGGGTAATGTACGAGCAGTACTTC
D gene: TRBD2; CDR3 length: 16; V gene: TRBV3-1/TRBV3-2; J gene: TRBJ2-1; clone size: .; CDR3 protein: CASSQLVGGGYNEQFF; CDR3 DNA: TGTGCCAGCAGCCAGCTGGTGGGGGGGGGCTACAATGAGCAGTTCTTC
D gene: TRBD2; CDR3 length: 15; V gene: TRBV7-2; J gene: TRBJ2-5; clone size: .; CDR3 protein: CASSLGLAEQETQYF; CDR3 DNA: TGTGCCAGCAGCTTAGGACTAGCGGAGCAAGAGACCCAGTACTTC
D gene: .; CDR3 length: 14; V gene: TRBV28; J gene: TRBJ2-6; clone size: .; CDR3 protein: CASSSGAGANVLTF; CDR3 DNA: TGTGCCAGCAGTTCAGGGGCTGGGGCCAACGTCCTGACTTTC
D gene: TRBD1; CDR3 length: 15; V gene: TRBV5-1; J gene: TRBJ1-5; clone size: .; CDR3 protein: CASSLGDRKNQPQHF; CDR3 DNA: TGCGCCAGCAGCTTGGGGGACAGGAAGAATCAGCCCCAGCATTTT
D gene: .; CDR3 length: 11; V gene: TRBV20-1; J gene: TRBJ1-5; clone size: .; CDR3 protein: CSAGRDQPQHF; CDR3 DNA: TGCAGTGCTGGTCGGGATCAGCCCCAGCATTTT
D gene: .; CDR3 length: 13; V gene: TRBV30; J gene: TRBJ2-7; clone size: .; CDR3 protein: CAWSVRREDEQYF; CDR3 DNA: TGTGCCTGGAGTGTACGCAGGGAGGACGAGCAGTACTTC
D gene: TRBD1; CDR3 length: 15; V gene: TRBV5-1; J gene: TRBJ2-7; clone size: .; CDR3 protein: CASSWNRRDSYEQYF; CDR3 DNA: TGCGCCAGCAGCTGGAATCGCCGGGACAGCTACGAGCAGTACTTC
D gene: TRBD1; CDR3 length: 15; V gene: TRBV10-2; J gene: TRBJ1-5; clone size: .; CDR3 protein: CASRSAGGAGQPQHF; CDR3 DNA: TGCGCCAGCAGATCCGCAGGGGGCGCGGGTCAGCCCCAGCATTTT
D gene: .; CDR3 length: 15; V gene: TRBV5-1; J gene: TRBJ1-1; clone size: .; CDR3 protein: CASNSRQAANTEAFF; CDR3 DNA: TGCGCCAGCAACTCTCGACAGGCCGCGAACACTGAAGCTTTCTTT
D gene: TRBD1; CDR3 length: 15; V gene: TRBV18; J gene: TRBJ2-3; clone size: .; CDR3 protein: CASSPGTGATDTQYF; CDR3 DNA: TGTGCCAGCTCACCAGGGACAGGGGCCACAGATACGCAGTATTTT
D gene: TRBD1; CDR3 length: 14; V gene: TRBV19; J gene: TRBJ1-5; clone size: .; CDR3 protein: CASSTGQGERPQHF; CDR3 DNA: TGTGCCAGTAGTACCGGACAGGGAGAGAGGCCCCAGCATTTT
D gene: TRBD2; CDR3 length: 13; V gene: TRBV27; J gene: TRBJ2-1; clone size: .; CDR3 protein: CASQRGAYNEQFF; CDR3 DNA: TGTGCCAGCCAGCGGGGGGCCTACAATGAGCAGTTCTTC
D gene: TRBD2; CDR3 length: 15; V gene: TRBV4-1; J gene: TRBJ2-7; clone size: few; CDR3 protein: CASSQQRAGDYEQYF; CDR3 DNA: TGCGCCAGCAGCCAGCAAAGGGCGGGGGACTACGAGCAGTACTTC
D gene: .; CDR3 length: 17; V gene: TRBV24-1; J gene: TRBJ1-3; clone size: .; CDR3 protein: CATSDGGKISSGNTIYF; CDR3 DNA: TGTGCCACCAGTGATGGGGGGAAGATAAGCTCTGGAAACACCATATATTTT
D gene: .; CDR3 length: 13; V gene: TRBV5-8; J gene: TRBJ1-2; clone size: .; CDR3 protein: CASSLRIRGGYTF; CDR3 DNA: TGTGCCAGCAGCTTGAGAATAAGGGGAGGCTACACCTTC
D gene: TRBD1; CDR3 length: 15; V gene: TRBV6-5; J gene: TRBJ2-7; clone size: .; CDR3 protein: CASSYSTGTGDEQYF; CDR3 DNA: TGTGCCAGCAGTTACTCGACAGGGACCGGCGACGAGCAGTACTTC
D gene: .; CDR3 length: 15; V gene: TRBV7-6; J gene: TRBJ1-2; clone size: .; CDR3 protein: CASSPLQGSAYGYTF; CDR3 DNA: TGTGCCAGCAGCCCGTTACAGGGTTCGGCCTATGGCTACACCTTC
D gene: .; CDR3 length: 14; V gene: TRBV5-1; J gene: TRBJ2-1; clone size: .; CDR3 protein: CASSFGGLYNEQFF; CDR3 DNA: TGCGCCAGCAGCTTTGGAGGGCTCTACAATGAGCAGTTCTTC
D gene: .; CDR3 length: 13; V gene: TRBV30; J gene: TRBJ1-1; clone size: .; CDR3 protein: CAWSVHEGAEAFF; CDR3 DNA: TGTGCCTGGAGTGTACACGAGGGCGCTGAAGCTTTCTTT
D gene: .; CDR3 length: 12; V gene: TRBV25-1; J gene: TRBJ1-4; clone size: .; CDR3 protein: CATGESNEKLFF; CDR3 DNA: TGTGCCACAGGGGAGAGTAATGAAAAACTGTTTTTT
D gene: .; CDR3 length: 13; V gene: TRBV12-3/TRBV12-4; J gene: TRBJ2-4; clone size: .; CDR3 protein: CASSLGTQVSQYF; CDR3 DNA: TGTGCCAGCAGTTTAGGTACCCAGGTATCCCAGTACTTC
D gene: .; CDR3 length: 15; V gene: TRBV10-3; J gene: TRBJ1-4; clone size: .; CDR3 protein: CAISAQGNPNEKLFF; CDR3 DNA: TGTGCCATCAGTGCACAGGGAAACCCGAATGAAAAACTGTTTTTT
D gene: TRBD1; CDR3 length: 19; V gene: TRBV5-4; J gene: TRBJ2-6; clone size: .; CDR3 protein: CASSPKPGQGFSGANVLTF; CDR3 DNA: TGTGCCAGCAGTCCTAAGCCGGGACAGGGTTTCTCTGGGGCCAACGTCCTGACTTTC
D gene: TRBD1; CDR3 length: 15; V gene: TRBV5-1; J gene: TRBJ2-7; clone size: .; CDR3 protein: CASSRGQGTFHEQYF; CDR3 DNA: TGCGCCAGCAGCCGGGGACAGGGTACGTTTCACGAGCAGTACTTC
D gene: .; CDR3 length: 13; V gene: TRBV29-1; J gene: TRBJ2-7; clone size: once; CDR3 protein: CSVVPRETYEQYF; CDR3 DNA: TGCAGCGTTGTTCCCCGGGAAACCTACGAGCAGTACTTC
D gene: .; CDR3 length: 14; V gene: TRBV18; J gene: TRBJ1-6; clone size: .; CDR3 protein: CASSPASEGSPLHF; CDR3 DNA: TGTGCCAGCTCACCCGCTTCGGAGGGTTCACCCCTCCACTTT
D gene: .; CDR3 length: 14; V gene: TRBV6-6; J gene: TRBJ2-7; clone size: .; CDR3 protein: CASSYSSLSYEQYF; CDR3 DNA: TGTGCCAGCAGTTACTCTTCCCTTTCCTACGAGCAGTACTTC
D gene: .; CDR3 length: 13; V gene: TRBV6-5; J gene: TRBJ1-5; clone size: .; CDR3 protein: CASSYSRGQPQHF; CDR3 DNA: TGTGCCAGCAGTTACTCGCGGGGTCAGCCCCAGCATTTT
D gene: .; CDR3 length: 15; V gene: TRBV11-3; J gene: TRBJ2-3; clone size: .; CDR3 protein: CASGPGQRTTDTQYF; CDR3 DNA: TGTGCCAGCGGACCGGGACAAAGGACAACAGATACGCAGTATTTT
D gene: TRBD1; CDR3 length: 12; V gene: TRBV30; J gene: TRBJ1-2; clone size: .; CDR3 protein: CAWSQGGRGYTF; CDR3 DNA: TGTGCCTGGAGTCAGGGGGGCAGAGGCTACACCTTC
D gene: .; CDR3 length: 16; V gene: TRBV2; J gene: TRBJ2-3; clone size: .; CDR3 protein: CARTLWGRVVTDTQYF; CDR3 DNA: TGTGCCAGGACCCTCTGGGGCAGGGTCGTCACAGATACGCAGTATTTT
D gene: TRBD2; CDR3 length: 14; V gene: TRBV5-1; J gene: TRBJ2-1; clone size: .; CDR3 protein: CASSLTSGGYEQFF; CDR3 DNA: TGCGCCAGCAGCTTGACTAGCGGGGGGTATGAGCAGTTCTTC
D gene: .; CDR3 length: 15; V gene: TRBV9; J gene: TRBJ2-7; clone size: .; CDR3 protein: CASSVAAGASYEQYF; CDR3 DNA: TGTGCCAGCAGCGTAGCGGCAGGGGCTTCCTACGAGCAGTACTTC
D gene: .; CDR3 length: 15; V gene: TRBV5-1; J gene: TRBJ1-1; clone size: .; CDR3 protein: CASRRGGNWNTEAFF; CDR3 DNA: TGCGCCAGCAGAAGGGGGGGTAATTGGAACACTGAAGCTTTCTTT
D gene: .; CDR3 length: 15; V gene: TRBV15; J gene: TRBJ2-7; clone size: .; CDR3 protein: CATSKSREFSYEQYF; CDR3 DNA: TGTGCCACCAGCAAGAGTAGGGAGTTCTCCTACGAGCAGTACTTC
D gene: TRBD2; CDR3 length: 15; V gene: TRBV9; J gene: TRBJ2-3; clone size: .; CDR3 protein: CASTRTSGRTDTQYF; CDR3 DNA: TGTGCCAGCACCCGAACTAGCGGGAGAACAGATACGCAGTATTTT
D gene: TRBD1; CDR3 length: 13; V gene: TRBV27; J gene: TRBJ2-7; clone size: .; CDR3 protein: CASSRQGSYEQYF; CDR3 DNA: TGTGCCAGCAGCCGACAGGGATCCTACGAGCAGTACTTC
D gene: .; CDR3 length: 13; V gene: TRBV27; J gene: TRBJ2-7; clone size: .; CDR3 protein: CASSTGPSYEQYF; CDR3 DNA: TGTGCCAGCAGTACTGGGCCTTCCTACGAGCAGTACTTC
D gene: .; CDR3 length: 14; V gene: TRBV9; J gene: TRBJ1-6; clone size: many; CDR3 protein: CASSPESYNSPLHF; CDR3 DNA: TGTGCCAGCAGCCCCGAGTCCTATAATTCACCCCTCCACTTT
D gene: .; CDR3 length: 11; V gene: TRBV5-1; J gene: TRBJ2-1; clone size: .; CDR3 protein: CASYQGNEQFF; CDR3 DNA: TGCGCCAGTTACCAGGGCAATGAGCAGTTCTTC
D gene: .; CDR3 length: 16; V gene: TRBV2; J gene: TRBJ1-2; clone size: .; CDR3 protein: CAEIPFSLEGPEGYTF; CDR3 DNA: TGTGCCGAAATCCCATTTAGCTTGGAGGGGCCGGAGGGCTACACCTTC
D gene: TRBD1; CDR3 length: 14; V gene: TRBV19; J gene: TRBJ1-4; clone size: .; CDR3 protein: CASSSDRGHGKLFF; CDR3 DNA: TGTGCCAGTAGTTCGGACAGGGGACACGGAAAACTGTTTTTT
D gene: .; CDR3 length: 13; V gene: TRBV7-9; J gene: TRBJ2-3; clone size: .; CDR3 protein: CASSRGSADTQYF; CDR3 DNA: TGTGCCAGCAGCCGGGGGTCGGCAGATACGCAGTATTTT
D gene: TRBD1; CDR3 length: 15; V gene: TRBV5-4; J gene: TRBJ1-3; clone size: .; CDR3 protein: CASSEAGTGENTIYF; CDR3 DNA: TGTGCCAGCAGCGAAGCCGGGACAGGGGAGAACACCATATATTTT
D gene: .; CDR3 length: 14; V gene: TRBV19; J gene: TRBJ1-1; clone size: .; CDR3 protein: CASSISGGNTEAFF; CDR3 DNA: TGTGCCAGTAGTATTTCCGGGGGGAACACTGAAGCTTTCTTT
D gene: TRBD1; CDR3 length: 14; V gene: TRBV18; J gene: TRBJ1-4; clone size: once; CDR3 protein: CASSSDRVGEKLFF; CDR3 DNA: TGTGCCAGCTCCTCGGACAGGGTTGGTGAAAAACTGTTTTTT
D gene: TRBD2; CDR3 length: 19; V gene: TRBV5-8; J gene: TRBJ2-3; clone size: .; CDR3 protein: CASSGPGLAGAHFPDTQYF; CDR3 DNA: TGTGCCAGCAGCGGTCCGGGACTAGCGGGGGCCCACTTTCCAGATACGCAGTATTTT
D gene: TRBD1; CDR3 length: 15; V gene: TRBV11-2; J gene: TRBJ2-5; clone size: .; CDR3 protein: CASSLRGGFEETQYF; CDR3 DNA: TGTGCCAGCAGCTTAAGAGGGGGCTTTGAGGAGACCCAGTACTTC
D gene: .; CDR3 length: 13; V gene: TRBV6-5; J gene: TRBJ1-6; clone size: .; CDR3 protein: CASQTGLNSPLHF; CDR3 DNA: TGTGCCAGCCAAACAGGGCTGAATTCACCCCTCCACTTT
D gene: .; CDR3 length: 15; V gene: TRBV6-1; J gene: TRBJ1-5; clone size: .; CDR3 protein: CASSETRQNNQPQHF; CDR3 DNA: TGTGCCAGCAGTGAAACAAGACAGAACAATCAGCCCCAGCATTTT
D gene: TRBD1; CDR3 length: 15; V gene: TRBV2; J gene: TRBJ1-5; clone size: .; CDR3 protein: CASSAQGQILLDQHF; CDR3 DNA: TGTGCCAGCAGTGCACAGGGACAGATTCTCCTTGACCAGCATTTT
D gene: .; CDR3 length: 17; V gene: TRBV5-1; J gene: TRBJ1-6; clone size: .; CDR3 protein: CASSLVLAHSYNSPLHF; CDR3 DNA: TGCGCCAGCAGCTTGGTATTGGCACACTCCTATAATTCACCCCTCCACTTT
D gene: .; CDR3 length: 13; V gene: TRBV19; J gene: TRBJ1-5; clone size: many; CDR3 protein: CASSIAGNQPQHF; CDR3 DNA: TGTGCCAGTAGTATAGCGGGTAATCAGCCCCAGCATTTT